What follows are 27 T cell receptor beta chains derived from one specimen sequenced in a study of CD8+ T cells in alopecia areata. Treatment in this sample: oral pan-JAK inhibitor, 5-10 mg twice daily. Reverse transcription of extracted RNA yielded cDNA, which provided the sequencing template. Produced via immunoSEQ multiplex PCR; TCRdb's table is partial and in-frame only. This table holds 110,000 or so clones, 58% found once. Sequences were derived from CD8+ T cells sorted from blood, sampled at week 4, from a patient treated with tofacitinib. These receptors were obtained from a human donor with alopecia areata.

The V gene is TRBV7-2, the J gene TRBJ2-3, with 11 bases fitting TRBD2. CDR1 is SGHTA and CDR2 is FQGNSA in the germline V gene. CDR3 size: 16 residues. Trimming took 6 bases from V and 2 from J; bases not matched to a gene: 7. In DNA form, the CDR3 reads TGTGCCAGCAGGGAGACTAGCGGGGCTCCCACAGATACGCAGTATTTT. This translates into CASRETSGAPTDTQYF.

The chain combines TRBV2 with TRBJ1-2, with D uncertain. V lost 3 bases to trimming and J lost 2 bases, with 4 bases between them. Germline V gene lookup returns CDR1 SNHLY and CDR2 FYNNEI. The CDR3 length is 12 residues. CDR3 bases: TGTGCCAGCAGTGACTTGAACTATGGCTACACCTTC. Residues: CASSDLNYGYTF.

The rearrangement joins TRBV27 to TRBJ2-7; a possible D gene is TRBD2 (6 bases). V shed 0 bases and J shed 2 bases, with 14 bases lying between them. The CDR3 is 16 amino acids. Germline V lookup: CDR1 MNHEY, CDR2 SMNVEV (reference sequence). For the CDR3, the DNA is TGTGCCAGCAGTTTATCGCCAGGGACGGGAGCCTACGAGCAGTACTTC. Its translation is CASSLSPGTGAYEQYF.

Comment on this clone: One end of the junction does not line up with germline, which may come from a read error. J is TRBJ2-7 and V is TRBV30; possible D gene TRBD1, 6 bases. From germline, CDR1 is GTSNPN and CDR2 SVGIG (reference sequence). CDR3 length equals 11 residues. The CDR3 sequence: CAWRTRGHQRF. In nucleotides, the CDR3 is TGTGCCTGGAGGACCAGGGGACATCAGCGCTTC.

The rearrangement links TRBV30 to TRBJ2-5; D is perhaps TRBD1 (5 bases). With 4 bases removed from V and 3 bases from J, the gap between germline ends came to 15 bases. The CDR3 has 14 residues. Germline V lookup: CDR1 GTSNPN, CDR2 SVGIG (reference sequence). CDR3 in amino acids: CAWNQGSEEETQYF. The CDR3 nucleotides are TGTGCCTGGAATCAGGGCAGCGAAGAAGAGACCCAGTACTTC.

The chain carries TRBV30 and TRBJ1-1; D is uncertain. Trimming stripped 1 base from V and 1 base from J, with 4 bases between. This CDR3 spans 12 amino acids. The germline CDR1 and CDR2 sequences are GTSNPN and SVGIG (reference sequence). For the CDR3, the DNA is TGTGCCTGGAGTGAAACGAACACTGAAGCTTTCTTT. Translating gives CAWSETNTEAFF. The full variable domain, in which reference TRBV30 and TRBJ1-1 provide the parts outside the CDR3, is SQTIHQWPATLVQPVGSPLSLECTVEGTSNPNLYWYRQAAGRGLQLLFYSVGIGQISSEVPQNLSASRPQDRQFILSSKKLLLSDSGFYLCAWSETNTEAFFGQGTRLTVV.

The chain joins TRBV30 to TRBJ2-7, with D unclear. V was cut by 5 bases and J by 3 bases, with 11 bases left in between. Germline-derived CDR1 and CDR2 are GTSNPN and SVGIG (reference sequence). The CDR3 has 12 residues. CDR3 region: CAWFDGYYEQYF. The DNA of the CDR3 is TGTGCCTGGTTCGACGGATACTACGAGCAGTACTTC. Complete variable domain (other parts from reference TRBV30 and TRBJ2-7): SQTIHQWPATLVQPVGSPLSLECTVEGTSNPNLYWYRQAAGRGLQLLFYSVGIGQISSEVPQNLSASRPQDRQFILSSKKLLLSDSGFYLCAWFDGYYEQYFGPGTRLTVT.

The V gene is TRBV6-4, the J gene TRBJ2-3, with 9 bases that match TRBD2. The V gene's germline CDR1 is MRHNA and CDR2 SNTAGT. CDR3 length: 15 amino acids. The V and J ends lost 5 bases and 1 base, in that order; junction bases with no gene match: 4. CDR3 protein: CASSQTSGGTDTQYF. The CDR3 nucleotides are TGTGCCAGCAGTCAGACTAGCGGCGGCACAGATACGCAGTATTTT.

The chain uses TRBV19 and TRBJ2-1, with D maybe TRBD2 (6 bases). The CDR3 runs to 17 residues. Germline CDR1 reads LNHDA; CDR2 reads SQIVND (reference sequence). V lost 0 bases, J lost 2 bases, and 14 bases lay in between. CDR3 sequence (DNA): TGTGCCAGTAGTATAGATCCCCCACTAGCTCCCTACAATGAGCAGTTCTTC. Residues: CASSIDPPLAPYNEQFF. The complete variable domain, with remaining parts taken from reference TRBV19 and TRBJ2-1, reads DGGITQSPKYLFRKEGQNVTLSCEQNLNHDAMYWYRQDPGQGLRLIYYSQIVNDFQKGDIAEGYSVSREKKESFPLTVTSAQKNPTAFYLCASSIDPPLAPYNEQFFGPGTRLTVL.

The chain combines TRBV29-1 with TRBJ2-7, with 12 bases aligning to TRBD2. This CDR3 comprises 13 residues. With 7 bases clipped from V and 3 bases from J, the junction kept 4 bases outside the gene matches. The germline CDR1 and CDR2 sequences are SQVTM and ANQGSEA. The DNA of the CDR3 is TGCAGCGCCCTAGCGGGGGGGAACTACGAGCAGTACTTC. Amino acids: CSALAGGNYEQYF.

The chain links TRBV28 to TRBJ2-6; TRBD1 is a possible D gene (6 bases). There are 17 residues in the CDR3. Germline assignment: CDR1 MDHEN and CDR2 SYDVKM. The germline V and J ends were trimmed by 5 bases and 0 bases, with 14 bases remaining between them. The CDR3 spells CASSHSDRNSGANVLTF. The CDR3 DNA is TGTGCCAGCAGTCACAGTGACAGGAACTCTGGGGCCAACGTCCTGACTTTC.

The chain combines TRBV30 with TRBJ2-5; D unresolved. The CDR3 extends over 13 amino acids. Germline loops: CDR1 GTSNPN, CDR2 SVGIG (reference sequence). V was trimmed by 5 bases and J by 5 bases, leaving 15 bases between them. The CDR3 DNA follows: TGTGCCTGGGATTTAGGGTTTGAGGAGACCCAGTACTTC. This sequence encodes CAWDLGFEETQYF.

The chain joins TRBV4-1 to TRBJ1-6; D ambiguous. V was clipped by 1 base and J by 0 bases, with 4 bases between them. CDR3 size: 15 residues. Germline CDR1 is MGHRA and CDR2 is YSYEKL. The CDR3 protein is CASSQVGSYNSPLHF. The CDR3 region has the DNA TGCGCCAGCAGCCAAGTGGGCTCCTATAATTCACCCCTCCACTTT.

This rearrangement joins TRBV6-4 to TRBJ2-1; no reliable D call. CDR1 is MRHNA, CDR2 SNTAGT, per germline. Trimming cost V 2 bases and J 0 bases, with 5 bases left between them. The CDR3 has 14 residues. Here the CDR3 reads CASSDGSSYNEQFF. In nucleotides, the CDR3 is TGTGCCAGCAGTGACGGTAGCTCCTACAATGAGCAGTTCTTC.

V is TRBV7-2 and J is TRBJ1-2, with a tentative D call TRBD1 (5 bases). CDR1 SGHTA and CDR2 FQGNSA come from the germline V gene. V shed 5 bases and J shed 4 bases, with 11 bases lying between them. The CDR3 is 13 amino acids. CDR3 nucleotide sequence: TGTGCCAGCAGCCCAGGGCACGTCTATGGCTACACCTTC. The encoded protein is CASSPGHVYGYTF.

The J gene is TRBJ1-5, the V gene TRBV29-1; D perhaps matches TRBD1 (5 bases). V was pared by 0 bases and J by 7 bases, with 10 bases between. The germline V gene has CDR1 SQVTM and CDR2 ANQGSEA. There are 13 residues in the CDR3. CDR3 in DNA: TGCAGCGTTGAAGAAGAGAGGGGCCAGCCCCAGCATTTT. This encodes CSVEEERGQPQHF.

This chain uses TRBV7-2 with TRBJ1-1, with D possibly matching TRBD1 (5 bases). V was trimmed by 1 base and J by 7 bases, leaving 10 bases between them. In germline, CDR1 is SGHTA, CDR2 FQGNSA. The CDR3 covers 13 residues. CDR3 in amino acids: CASSLESTDEAFF. As DNA, the CDR3 is TGTGCCAGCAGCTTAGAATCGACAGATGAAGCTTTCTTT.

This clone was picked up a small number of times. V gene TRBV30 combines with J gene TRBJ1-6; possible D gene TRBD1, 5 bases. The CDR3 runs to 13 residues. V was clipped by 7 bases and J by 10 bases, with 17 bases between them. Germline V CDR1 and CDR2: GTSNPN, SVGIG (reference sequence). CDR3 residues: CASGQGDMSPLHF. CDR3 coding DNA: TGTGCCTCCGGCCAGGGTGATATGTCACCCCTCCACTTT.

J is TRBJ2-5 and V is TRBV15, with 8 nucleotides matching TRBD2. The germline V gene encodes CDR1 LNHNV and CDR2 YYDKDF (reference sequence). This CDR3 has 17 residues. J was trimmed by 9 bases and V by 3 bases; bases with no gene match: 18. The CDR3: CATSSPPGLGRGGAQYF. Here the CDR3 DNA reads TGTGCCACCAGCAGCCCACCGGGACTAGGGAGAGGGGGGGCCCAGTACTTC.

This clone was seen only once. This sequence joins TRBV19 and TRBJ1-5; weak D call: TRBD1 (5 bases). The germline gives CDR1 LNHDA, CDR2 SQIVND (reference sequence). The CDR3 is 17 residues long. V lost 4 bases, J lost 1 base, and 17 bases lay in between. CDR3 sequence reads: CASSSGQGGFSNQPQHF. DNA for the CDR3: TGTGCCAGTAGTAGTGGGCAGGGAGGTTTCAGCAATCAGCCCCAGCATTTT.

The chain combines TRBV29-1 with TRBJ2-1; D gene uncertain. Germline V lookup: CDR1 SQVTM, CDR2 ANQGSEA. Trimming removed 3 bases at V and 2 bases at J, with 5 bases between. This CDR3 has 12 amino acids. The CDR3 reads CSVDVPYNEQFF. CDR3 bases: TGCAGCGTTGATGTCCCCTACAATGAGCAGTTCTTC.

This clone has a handful of counts. The chain combines TRBV27 with TRBJ1-2, with 8 positions matching TRBD1. V lost 3 bases, J lost 7 bases, and 10 bases stayed unmatched. Germline-derived CDR1 and CDR2 are MNHEY and SMNVEV (reference sequence). The CDR3 is 15 residues long. In DNA form, the CDR3 reads TGTGCCAGCAGTTTTAGGCGGGGGACAGGCGGTGGCTACACCTTC. It is translated as CASSFRRGTGGGYTF.

The chain carries TRBV4-1 and TRBJ1-2; 7 bases align to TRBD1. The germline CDR1 and CDR2 sequences are MGHRA and YSYEKL. The CDR3 spans 14 residues. J lost 2 bases, V lost 4 bases, and 4 bases had no gene match. In nucleotides, the CDR3 is TGCGCCAGCAGCCTTGGGACAGAGAACTATGGCTACACCTTC. Its translation is CASSLGTENYGYTF.

The table lists this clone with a few counts. For the CDR3, the DNA is TGCAGCGCCTTGACAGGGGTAAACACCATATATTTT. This codes for CSALTGVNTIYF. This rearrangement joins TRBV29-1 to TRBJ1-3, with 8 bases lining up with TRBD1. Trimming removed 7 bases from V and 6 bases from J; junction bases left unmatched: 5. The CDR3 extends over 12 amino acids. The germline gives CDR1 SQVTM, CDR2 ANQGSEA.

The genes are TRBV20-1 and TRBJ1-2; no definite D call. The CDR3 runs 10 residues. Germline lookup yields CDR1 DFQATT and CDR2 SNEGSKA (reference sequence). Trimming took 3 bases from V and 8 from J, leaving 7 bases between them. The CDR3 DNA is TGCAGTGCTAGGGGGTTAGGCTACACCTTC. Translation: CSARGLGYTF.

The sample holds one count of this clone. V and J are TRBV4-1 and TRBJ2-7, with TRBD2 matching over 7 bases. V lost 6 bases and J lost 4; bases outside the gene matches: 6. CDR1 and CDR2 from the germline V gene are MGHRA and YSYEKL. The CDR3 runs to 13 residues. The CDR3 nucleotides are TGCGCCAGCAGTGGGAGGGACTCTTACGAGCAGTACTTC. Its protein is CASSGRDSYEQYF.

This clone has a handful of counts. The V gene is TRBV4-2, the J gene TRBJ2-3; TRBD2 might be the D (7 bases). CDR3 length: 18 residues. Germline CDR1 reads LGHNA; CDR2 reads YNFKEQ. Trimming stripped 0 bases from V and 0 bases from J, with 16 bases between. The CDR3 sequence: CASSQEGGGSGSTDTQYF. CDR3 in DNA: TGTGCCAGCAGCCAAGAAGGGGGGGGTAGCGGGAGCACAGATACGCAGTATTTT.